The following is a TCR beta chain sequence with its context. Its specificity is not known. This entry comes from a study of blood T cells in healthy people across ages. Primed by a sample-barcoded 5' primer and a J-beta primer mix, a second PCR proceeded for roughly 6 to 12 cycles. Each sample yielded at least 2.5 million CDR3-containing paired-end reads. TCRdb re-derived calls from the 5' RACE reads in MiXCR, one entry per CDR3 protein. The data show about a million distinct CDR3 sequences, about 44% seen once. General study findings and limits: Using unsorted PBMCs precluded a conclusive naive versus antigen-experienced comparison.

The CDR3 consists of 13 residues. CDR1 and CDR2 (germline): MNHNS, SASEGT. The V gene lost 8 bases and the J gene lost 5 bases, with 15 bases spanning the gap. This sequence was found in a man in his thirties or forties in good health. The sample comprised blood. The chain combines TRBV6-1 with TRBJ2-5, with D tentatively TRBD1 (7 bases). CDR3 residues: CASDREVSETQYF. The CDR3 DNA follows: TGTGCCAGCGACAGGGAGGTCTCGGAGACCCAGTACTTC.